Sequencing of this TCR beta chain was carried out in a study of breast tumors, draining lymph nodes, adjacent tissues. Samples came from axillary lymph nodes draining the breast cancer. Each CDR3 protein is one row after TCRdb ran MiXCR on the multiplex PCR reads. The sample has some 130,000 distinct CDR3 sequences, 21% seen once. For this clonotype: A much larger clone lies a single base off, so this may be a read error. This CDR3 is missing its conserved last phenylalanine or tryptophan, likely due to a read error.

CDR3 length: 16 amino acids. CDR1 is SGHVS and CDR2 is FNYEAQ in the germline V gene. Trimming at V came to 3 bases and at J to 9 bases, leaving 13 bases not matched to a gene. The TCR comes from a female donor with breast cancer. Some clones in this sample may be carry-over from other donors' samples. Sequenced sample: axillary lymph node tissue. This chain links TRBV7-6 with TRBJ2-1; 8 bases align to TRBD2. Here the CDR3 DNA reads TGTGCCAGCAGCTTTGAAACGGGAGGGTTCAGGGGTGAGCAGTTCTCC. This gives the protein CASSFETGGFRGEQFS.